The text below deals with one T cell receptor (beta chain). Antigen unknown. TCRdb reprocessed the 5' RACE reads; each CDR3 protein has one entry and no DNA is given. The sample is made up of approximately 400,000 distinct CDR3 sequences, and the top ten hold 2% to 2.5% of it. This sample was included in a study of monozygotic twins with inflammatory bowel disease. Findings of the study overall: Whether twins were concordant or discordant made no difference to repertoire similarity, possibly from limited power. Treatment differences in immunosuppression may have added variability to the repertoires of patients.

The CDR3 totals 16 residues. CDR1 and CDR2 (germline): SGHRS, YFSETQ. This clonotype was obtained from a human donor with ulcerative colitis or Crohn's disease, or a healthy co-twin of an affected twin (not recorded which). The chain joins TRBV5-1 to TRBJ2-6. Sequenced sample: blood. CDR3 in amino acids: CASSLARAPGANVLTF.